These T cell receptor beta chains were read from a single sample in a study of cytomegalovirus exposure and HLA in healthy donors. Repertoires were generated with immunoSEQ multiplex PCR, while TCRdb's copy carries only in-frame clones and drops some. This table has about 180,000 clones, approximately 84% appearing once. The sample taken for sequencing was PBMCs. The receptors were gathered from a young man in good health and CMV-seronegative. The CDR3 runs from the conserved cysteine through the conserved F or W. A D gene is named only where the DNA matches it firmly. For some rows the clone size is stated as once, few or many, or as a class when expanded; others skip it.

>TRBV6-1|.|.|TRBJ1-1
CASRDRQEAAEAFF
TGTGCCAGCAGGGACCGACAGGAGGCCGCTGAAGCTTTCTTT
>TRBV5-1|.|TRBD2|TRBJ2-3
CASSGSGTSGGGPPDTDTQYF
TGCGCCAGCAGCGGATCCGGGACTAGCGGGGGGGGGCCCCCAGACACAGATACGCAGTATTTT
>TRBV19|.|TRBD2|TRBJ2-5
CASSMGGGAETQYF
TGTGCCAGTAGTATGGGCGGGGGGGCGGAGACCCAGTACTTC
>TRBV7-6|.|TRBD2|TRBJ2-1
CASSLVVAGGSLEQFF
TGTGCCAGCAGCTTAGTGGTAGCGGGAGGGTCCCTTGAGCAGTTCTTC
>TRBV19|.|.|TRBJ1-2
CASSIRGNYGYTF
TGTGCCAGTAGTATACGGGGGAACTATGGCTACACCTTC
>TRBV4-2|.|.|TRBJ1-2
CASSQDQGQGIYYGYTF
TGTGCCAGCAGCCAAGACCAAGGTCAGGGGATTTACTATGGCTACACCTTC
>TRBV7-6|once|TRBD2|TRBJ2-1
CASSPATSGKYNEQFF
TGTGCCAGCAGCCCTGCGACTAGCGGTAAATACAATGAGCAGTTCTTC
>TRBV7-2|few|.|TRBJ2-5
CASSFGREETQYF
TGTGCCAGCAGCTTCGGCAGGGAAGAGACCCAGTACTTC
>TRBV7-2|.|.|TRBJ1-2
CASSLDPEPNYGYTF
TGTGCCAGCAGCTTAGATCCGGAGCCCAACTATGGCTACACCTTC
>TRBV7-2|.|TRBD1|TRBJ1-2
CASSSRQGAYGYTF
TGTGCCAGCAGCTCCAGACAGGGGGCCTATGGCTACACCTTC
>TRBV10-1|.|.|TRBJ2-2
CASSLTSNQGELFF
TGCGCCAGCAGTTTAACTAGCAACCAAGGGGAGCTGTTTTTT
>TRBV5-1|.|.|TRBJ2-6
CASSLDTGSPGANVLTF
TGCGCCAGCAGCTTGGACACAGGGTCTCCCGGGGCCAACGTCCTGACTTTC
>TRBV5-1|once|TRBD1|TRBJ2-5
CASSWTGEGETQYF
TGCGCCAGCAGCTGGACAGGGGAGGGGGAGACCCAGTACTTC
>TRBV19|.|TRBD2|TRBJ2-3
CASSFLAGDTQYF
TGTGCCAGTAGTTTCCTAGCGGGAGATACGCAGTATTTT
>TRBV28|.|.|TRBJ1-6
CASRRGGDPYNSPLHF
TGTGCCAGCAGGCGCGGAGGGGACCCATATAATTCACCCCTCCACTTT
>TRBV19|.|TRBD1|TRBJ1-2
CASRPSGQDGYTF
TGTGCCAGTAGACCGTCGGGACAGGATGGCTACACCTTC
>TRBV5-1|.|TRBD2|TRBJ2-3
CASSFLGTSGASPTDPQYF
TGCGCCAGCAGCTTCCTCGGGACTAGCGGGGCCTCCCCCACAGATCCGCAGTATTTT
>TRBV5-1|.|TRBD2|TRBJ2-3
CASSLEDGGKTDTQYF
TGCGCCAGCAGCTTGGAAGACGGGGGGAAGACAGATACGCAGTATTTT
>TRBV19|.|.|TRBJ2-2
CASSISTVFPGELFF
TGTGCCAGTAGTATCTCGACAGTCTTCCCCGGGGAGCTGTTTTTT
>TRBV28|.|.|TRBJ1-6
CASSPDTESGTLHF
TGTGCCAGCAGCCCGGACACAGAGTCGGGTACCCTCCACTTT
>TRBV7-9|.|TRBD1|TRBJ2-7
CSSLETGSGEQYF
TGTTCCAGCCTGGAGACAGGGTCGGGCGAGCAGTACTTC
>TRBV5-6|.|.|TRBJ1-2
CASSLVQGGYTF
TGTGCCAGCAGCTTGGTTCAGGGGGGCTACACCTTC
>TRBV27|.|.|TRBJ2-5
CASSLFPPRVQETQYF
TGTGCCAGCAGTCTTTTCCCCCCGCGAGTACAAGAGACCCAGTACTTC
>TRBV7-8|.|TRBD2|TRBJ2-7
CASSQSGGLAPYEQYF
TGTGCCAGCAGTCAGAGTGGGGGACTAGCACCCTACGAGCAGTACTTC
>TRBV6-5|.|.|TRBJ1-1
CASSSGQGNWNTEAFF
TGTGCCAGCAGTTCCGGGCAGGGCAATTGGAACACTGAAGCTTTCTTT
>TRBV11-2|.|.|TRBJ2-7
CASSSETGWTYEQYF
TGTGCCAGCAGCTCAGAGACAGGATGGACCTACGAGCAGTACTTC
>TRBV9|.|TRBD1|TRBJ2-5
CASRAGTGERETQYF
TGTGCCAGCAGAGCAGGGACAGGGGAGCGGGAGACCCAGTACTTC
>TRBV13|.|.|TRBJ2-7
CASSFNRKSSYEQYF
TGTGCCAGCAGCTTTAACAGGAAAAGCTCCTACGAGCAGTACTTC
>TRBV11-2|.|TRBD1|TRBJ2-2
CASSTRQGASGELFF
TGTGCCAGCAGCACGCGACAGGGGGCTAGTGGGGAGCTGTTTTTT
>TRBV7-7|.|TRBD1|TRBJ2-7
CASSSETGQGGTYEQYF
TGTGCTAGCAGCTCCGAAACGGGACAGGGGGGGACCTACGAGCAGTACTTC
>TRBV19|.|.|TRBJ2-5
CASRGAGETQYF
TGTGCCAGTAGAGGGGCTGGGGAGACCCAGTACTTC
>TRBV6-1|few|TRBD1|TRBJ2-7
CASSEGTGGYEQYF
TGTGCCAGCAGTGAGGGGACAGGGGGCTACGAGCAGTACTTC
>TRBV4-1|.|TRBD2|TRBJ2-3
CASSQAKAGVGSTDTQYF
TGCGCCAGCAGCCAGGCTAAAGCGGGGGTGGGGAGCACAGATACGCAGTATTTT
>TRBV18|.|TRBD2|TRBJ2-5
CASSPTGLAGEGETQYF
TGTGCCAGCTCTCCCACTGGACTAGCGGGAGAGGGGGAGACCCAGTACTTC
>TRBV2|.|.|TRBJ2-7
CASSVLQVYEQYF
TGTGCCAGCAGTGTATTGCAGGTCTACGAGCAGTACTTC
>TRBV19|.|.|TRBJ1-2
CASNTRGDRSDFGYTF
TGTGCCAGTAACACGAGGGGCGACAGGTCAGACTTCGGCTACACCTTC
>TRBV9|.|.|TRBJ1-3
CASSVARIGPRRNTIYF
TGTGCCAGCAGCGTAGCGAGGATCGGTCCTCGTCGAAACACCATATATTTT
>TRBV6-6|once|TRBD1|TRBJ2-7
CASSNAGGYEQYF
TGTGCCAGCAGTAATGCAGGGGGCTACGAGCAGTACTTC
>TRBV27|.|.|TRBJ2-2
CASSRKPGVIDTGELFF
TGTGCCAGCAGCCGGAAACCAGGGGTTATCGACACCGGGGAGCTGTTTTTT
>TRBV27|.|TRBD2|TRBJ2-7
CASSLRGAGDYEQYF
TGTGCCAGCAGTTTAAGGGGAGCGGGGGACTACGAGCAGTACTTC
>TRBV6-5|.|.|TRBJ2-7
CASSYSTGRNSYEQYF
TGTGCCAGCAGTTACTCGACAGGAAGAAACTCCTACGAGCAGTACTTC
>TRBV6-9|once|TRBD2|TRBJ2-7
CASSYGTSGRVSSYEQYF
TGTGCCAGCAGTTACGGGACTAGCGGGAGGGTTAGCTCCTACGAGCAGTACTTC
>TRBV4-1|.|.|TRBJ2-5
CASSQDWAYEQYF
TGCGCCAGCAGCCAAGATTGGGCTTATGAGCAGTACTTC
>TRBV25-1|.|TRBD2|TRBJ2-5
CASGWEGQAQYF
TGTGCCAGCGGGTGGGAGGGGCAGGCCCAGTACTTC
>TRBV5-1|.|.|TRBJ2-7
CASSLDPGYYEQYF
TGCGCCAGCAGCTTGGATCCGGGATACTACGAGCAGTACTTC
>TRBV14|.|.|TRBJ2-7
CASSQDWREQYF
TGTGCCAGCAGCCAAGATTGGAGGGAGCAGTACTTC